Listed here are 31 T cell receptor beta chains from one sample, sequenced in a study of post-analysis software for immune sequencing data. Study-wide points: Elevated frequency relative to controls characterized roughly five TRBV segments in patients, TRBV5-6, TRBV5-1 and TRBV20-1 among them.

Their antigens are not known. TCR beta libraries were prepared from cDNA with unique molecular identifiers. Via MiXCR, TCRdb re-called the PCR reads, giving one row per CDR3 protein. The sample yields about 180,000 distinct CDR3 sequences, around 28% seen once. Sequencing input: blood. Receptors were obtained from a girl aged 10 to 17 with multiple sclerosis.

The gene calls are TRBV3-1 and TRBJ2-5, with a tentative D call TRBD2 (6 bases). Trimming pared 0 bases from V and 2 bases from J, leaving 10 bases between. Germline assignment: CDR1 LGHDT and CDR2 YNNKEL (reference sequence). The CDR3 has 15 amino acids. For the CDR3, the DNA is TGTGCCAGCAGCCAAGATTGGGGGAGGCAAGAGACCCAGTACTTC. Encoded protein: CASSQDWGRQETQYF.

This clonotype appeared a few times. This rearrangement joins TRBV5-6 to TRBJ1-1, with D uncertain. Per germline, CDR1 SGHDT and CDR2 YYEEEE. V was cut by 0 bases and J by 0 bases, with 18 bases left in between. This CDR3 region has 18 residues. CDR3 sequence (DNA): TGTGCCAGCAGCTTGGTACGGGCTCCTGGCAAGATGAACACTGAAGCTTTCTTT. This gives the protein CASSLVRAPGKMNTEAFF.

At least ten counts were recorded for this clonotype. The chain combines TRBV6-5 with TRBJ2-7, with D possibly being TRBD1 or TRBD2 (5 bases each). The end of the DNA fits TRBJ2-5 better, so the J call may be wrong. Germline V gene data show CDR1 as MNHEY and CDR2 as SVGAGI. This CDR3 is 13 amino acids long. CDR3 nucleotide sequence: TGTGCCAGCAGTTACCAGGGAGCGAAGACCCAGTACTTC. Protein sequence: CASSYQGAKTQYF.

The chain recombines TRBV28 with TRBJ2-5; the match to TRBD2 covers 12 bases. The CDR3 length is 18 residues. The junction had 10 bases not matched to a gene; V was cut back by 5 bases and J by 0 bases. From germline, CDR1 is MDHEN and CDR2 SYDVKM. The chain's CDR3 is CASSIAGTSGLHQETQYF. CDR3 nucleotides: TGTGCCAGCAGTATTGCCGGGACTAGCGGGCTGCACCAAGAGACCCAGTACTTC.

This chain joins TRBV6-5 and TRBJ2-7, with 7 bases fitting TRBD2. The CDR3 sequence is 16 residues long. V lost 0 bases, J lost 2 bases, and 7 bases stayed unmatched. Germline V gene sequence: CDR1 MNHEY, CDR2 SVGAGI. CDR3 nucleotide sequence: TGTGCCAGCAGTTACTCTGGCGGGAGTTCGCCCTACGAGCAGTACTTC. Translated: CASSYSGGSSPYEQYF.

This clonotype showed up just a few times. This sequence joins TRBV20-1 and TRBJ1-1, with D maybe TRBD1 (5 bases). V was shortened by 6 bases and J by 1 base, with 12 bases between the two germline ends. The CDR3 contains 13 residues. CDR1 is DFQATT, CDR2 SNEGSKA, per germline (reference sequence). CDR3 bases: TGCAGTGCCGCGGGACTGACGAACACTGAAGCTTTCTTT. It specifies CSAAGLTNTEAFF.

This clonotype was seen ten or more times. This sequence joins TRBV11-1 and TRBJ2-7; TRBD2 matches at 7 bases. V shed 5 bases, J shed 1 base, and the junction held 5 bases outside the gene matches. The CDR3 length is 14 residues. Germline values: CDR1 SGHAT, CDR2 FQDESV (reference sequence). The CDR3 bases are TGTGCCAGCAGCCCCTGGACTAGATCCTACGAGCAGTACTTC. This encodes CASSPWTRSYEQYF.

This chain links TRBV28 with TRBJ2-7, with 11 bases fitting TRBD2. With 6 bases clipped from V and 7 bases from J, the junction kept 5 bases outside the gene matches. CDR3 length: 13 residues. Per germline, CDR1 MDHEN and CDR2 SYDVKM. CDR3 sequence (DNA): TGTGCCAGCAGCACTAGCGGGAGAGATGAGCAGTACTTC. Its translation: CASSTSGRDEQYF.

This clonotype was counted many times. The genes are TRBV29-1 and TRBJ2-1; D call uncertain. The CDR3 contains 12 residues. Trimming took 6 bases from V and 2 from J, leaving 8 bases between them. In germline, CDR1 is SQVTM, CDR2 ANQGSEA. The CDR3 DNA is TGCAGCGTCGAGATAGCCTACAATGAGCAGTTCTTC. Translation gives CSVEIAYNEQFF.

The CDR3 nucleotides are TGTGCCAGCAGCTTAACTTCACTAGCGGGTTCCTACGAGCAGTACTTC. This translates into CASSLTSLAGSYEQYF. The chain links TRBV7-3 to TRBJ2-7, with 9 positions matching TRBD2. Germline CDR1 and CDR2: SGHTA and FQGTGA. V shed 0 bases, J shed 1 base, and the junction held 4 bases outside the gene matches. The CDR3 sequence is 16 residues long.

Notes on this clonotype: The CDR3 ends on some other residue instead of the conserved phenylalanine or tryptophan, so this is likely a read error. The chain is built from TRBV27 and TRBJ2-6; D not certain. The CDR3 runs 16 residues. CDR1 MNHEY and CDR2 SMNVEV come from the germline V gene (reference sequence). The V end lost 3 bases, the J end lost 2 bases, and 11 bases lay between the germline ends. Here the CDR3 reads CASSFLVGTGANVLTC. The CDR3 DNA follows: TGTGCCAGCAGTTTTTTGGTAGGGACTGGGGCCAACGTCCTGACTTGC.

This clonotype has a handful of counts. The chain combines TRBV7-9 with TRBJ1-2; tentatively, D is TRBD1 (5 bases). The CDR3 consists of 11 residues. Germline V CDR1 and CDR2: SEHNR, FQNEAQ (reference sequence). Trimming removed 5 bases at V and 8 bases at J, with 9 bases between. The CDR3 sequence: CASSNKGGYTF. DNA of the CDR3: TGTGCCAGCAGCAATAAGGGGGGCTACACCTTC.

A few counts support this clonotype. V is TRBV7-9 and J is TRBJ2-7; D assignment may be TRBD1 or TRBD2 (6 bases each). The CDR3 is made up of 19 amino acids. Germline V gene sequence: CDR1 SEHNR, CDR2 FQNEAQ (reference sequence). With 5 bases removed from V and 10 bases from J, the gap between germline ends came to 36 bases. The CDR3 DNA reads TGTGCCAGCAGCACATCGCGGGACACCCCATGGGGTGGGAGGAGAAGCCAGTACTTC. As protein: CASSTSRDTPWGGRRSQYF. The complete variable domain, with remaining parts taken from reference TRBV7-9 and TRBJ2-7, reads DTGVSQNPRHKITKRGQNVTFRCDPISEHNRLYWYRQTLGQGPEFLTYFQNEAQLEKSRLLSDRFSAERPKGSFSTLEIQRTEQGDSAMYLCASSTSRDTPWGGRRSQYFGPGTRLTVT.

This clonotype has a handful of counts. V is TRBV27 and J is TRBJ1-4; 9 nucleotides match TRBD1. CDR1 is MNHEY, CDR2 SMNVEV, per germline (reference sequence). This CDR3 is built from 16 residues. Trimming removed 6 bases from V and 0 bases from J; junction bases left unmatched: 5. CDR3 coding DNA: TGTGCCAGCAGGACCAACAGGGGGCCAACTAATGAAAAACTGTTTTTT. Translated, it gives CASRTNRGPTNEKLFF.

This clonotype was recorded many times. The J gene is TRBJ2-3, the V gene TRBV6-1; the D gene could be TRBD1 or TRBD2 (5 bases each). Germline-derived CDR1 and CDR2 are MNHNS and SASEGT. This CDR3 spans 19 amino acids. The ends were cut back, 6 bases at V and 2 bases at J, with 27 bases in the middle. CDR3 residues: CASSPEGPGMRKNTDTQYF. For the CDR3, the DNA is TGTGCCAGCAGCCCCGAGGGGCCAGGGATGAGAAAAAACACAGATACGCAGTATTTT.

This clonotype was counted ten times or more. This chain connects TRBV28 to TRBJ2-1; 14 bases match TRBD2. CDR1 is MDHEN, CDR2 SYDVKM, per germline. The CDR3 runs 15 residues. DNA of the CDR3: TGTGCTGGGACTAGCGGGAGCGATTGGAGAAATGAGCAGTTCTTC. Protein: CAGTSGSDWRNEQFF.

This clonotype showed up just a few times. CDR3 DNA: TGTGCCAGCAGCCTCCTCTACAGGGGAAAGAGGACTGAAGCTTTCTTT. Translation gives CASSLLYRGKRTEAFF. The V and J genes are TRBV7-9 and TRBJ1-1; 7 bases match TRBD1. The CDR3 is made up of 16 amino acids. Germline CDR1 SEHNR, CDR2 FQNEAQ (reference sequence). The V gene end was trimmed by 5 bases and the J gene end by 5 bases; junction bases not matched to a gene: 14. Supplemented by reference TRBV7-9 and TRBJ1-1, the full variable domain reads DTGVSQNPRHKITKRGQNVTFRCDPISEHNRLYWYRQTLGQGPEFLTYFQNEAQLEKSRLLSDRFSAERPKGSFSTLEIQRTEQGDSAMYLCASSLLYRGKRTEAFFGQGTRLTVV.

This clonotype was seen at least ten times. The gene calls are TRBV4-1 and TRBJ2-1; D may be TRBD1 or TRBD2 (5 bases each). The CDR3 has 12 residues. The germline gives CDR1 MGHRA, CDR2 YSYEKL. V lost 4 bases and J 8 bases, leaving 9 bases between the germline ends. The CDR3 nucleotides read TGCGCCAGCAGCCCACGAGGGGATGAGCAGTTCTTC. This encodes CASSPRGDEQFF.

About this clonotype: A much larger clonotype is one base distant, so this may be a read error. The rearrangement links TRBV28 to TRBJ2-5, with D perhaps matching TRBD2 (5 bases). The CDR3 runs 13 residues. Germline lookup yields CDR1 MDHEN and CDR2 SYDVKM. V lost 7 bases, J lost 13 bases, and 22 bases lay in between. For the CDR3, the DNA is TGTGCCAGCACCCAGACGCGGGCTACCTCTTTGTACTTC. Its protein is CASTQTRATSLYF.

This clonotype was seen repeatedly, ten times or more. The chain has TRBV10-3 and TRBJ2-5; D uncertain. V lost 5 bases, J lost 11 bases, and 12 bases lay in between. The CDR3 has 11 residues. Germline CDR1 is ENHRY and CDR2 is SYGVKD. CDR3 in amino acids: CAISSVQQQYF. For the CDR3, the DNA is TGTGCCATCAGTAGCGTTCAACAGCAGTACTTC.

This clonotype was recorded at least ten times. The chain links TRBV10-3 to TRBJ2-3; D call uncertain. The V end lost 11 bases, the J end lost 2 bases, and 11 bases lay between the germline ends. Germline V CDR1 and CDR2: ENHRY, SYGVKD. The CDR3 has 12 residues. CDR3 sequence: CAWWIYTDTQYF. In DNA, the CDR3 is TGTGCCTGGTGGATCTACACAGATACGCAGTATTTT.

A remark on this clonotype: A much bigger clone sits one base away, suggesting this may be a read error. This sequence joins TRBV12-3 or TRBV12-4 and TRBJ1-2; D is possibly TRBD1 (6 bases). This CDR3 has 17 amino acids. V was cut by 6 bases and J by 4 bases, with 24 bases left in between. The CDR3 nucleotides read TGTGCCAGCAGCCCCAGGGGTTCCGTTATCATTAGCTATGGCTACACCTTC. Its protein product is CASSPRGSVIISYGYTF.

This clonotype was counted many times. V gene TRBV9 combines with J gene TRBJ2-7; 8 bases match TRBD2. Germline V lookup: CDR1 SGDLS, CDR2 YYNGEE. The CDR3 consists of 15 residues. J lost 2 bases, V lost 2 bases, and 6 bases had no gene match. The CDR3 spells CASSVGGRPTYEQYF. The CDR3 DNA follows: TGTGCCAGCAGCGTGGGCGGGAGGCCGACCTACGAGCAGTACTTC.

This clonotype was detected many times. V gene TRBV5-5 combines with J gene TRBJ2-3; 11 nucleotides align to TRBD2. CDR1 is SGHKS, CDR2 YYEKEE, per germline (reference sequence). Germline trimming cut 1 base from V and 2 bases from J; bases unmatched to any gene: 3. This CDR3 is built from 16 residues. CDR3 DNA sequence: TGTGCCAGCAGCTTGAAGACTAGCGGGAACACAGATACGCAGTATTTT. Its protein product is CASSLKTSGNTDTQYF.

This clonotype was picked up many times. J is TRBJ2-7 and V is TRBV10-2; maybe TRBD1 (5 bases). V lost 6 bases, J lost 2 bases, and 8 bases lay in between. Germline V gives CDR1 WSHSY, CDR2 SAAADI. The CDR3 extends over 12 amino acids. The CDR3, as DNA: TGCGCCAGCAGCAGGGCAACCTACGAGCAGTACTTC. This codes for CASSRATYEQYF.

The genes are TRBV7-2 and TRBJ2-3; 9 nucleotides agree with TRBD2. CDR3 length: 16 residues. Trimming cost V 5 bases and J 5 bases; bases outside gene matches: 11. Germline V gene lookup returns CDR1 SGHTA and CDR2 FQGNSA. CDR3 sequence (DNA): TGTGCCAGCAGCCTCGGGGTAGCGGGAGCCGGAGATACGCAGTATTTT. As protein: CASSLGVAGAGDTQYF.

The J gene is TRBJ1-2, the V gene TRBV7-6; maybe TRBD1 (5 bases). The germline V gene encodes CDR1 SGHVS and CDR2 FNYEAQ. V lost 5 bases to trimming and J lost 6 bases, with 13 bases between them. The CDR3 has 13 residues. The CDR3 is CASSPSGENGYTF. The CDR3 DNA reads as TGTGCCAGCAGCCCGTCGGGGGAAAATGGCTACACCTTC.

A remark on this clonotype: A much larger clone differs by one base, so this may be a read error. This rearrangement joins TRBV7-8 to TRBJ2-1; 10 bases align to TRBD1. The DNA end lines up better with TRBJ2-7; the J call may be wrong. Germline assignment: CDR1 SGHVS and CDR2 FQNEAQ. This CDR3 contains 17 residues. CDR3 in amino acids: CASSLAGGQGYYNEQYF. Written as DNA, the CDR3 is TGTGCCAGCAGCTTAGCTGGGGGACAGGGGTACTACAATGAGCAGTACTTC.

As for this clonotype: This may arise from a read error, as a much more abundant clone is one base away. The rearrangement links TRBV9 to TRBJ2-1, with 7 bases lining up with TRBD1. The CDR3 sequence is 13 residues long. Looked up from germline, CDR1 is SGDLS and CDR2 is YYNGEE. CDR3 residues: CASSFHRGNGQFF. DNA for the CDR3: TGTGCCAGCAGCTTCCACAGGGGAAATGGGCAGTTCTTC. Full variable domain (rest looked up from reference TRBV9 and TRBJ2-1): DSGVTQTPKHLITATGQRVTLRCSPRSGDLSVYWYQQSLDQGLQFLIQYYNGEERAKGNILERFSAQQFPDLHSELNLSSLELGDSALYFCASSFHRGNGQFFGPGTRLTVL.

This clonotype came up many times. V gene TRBV6-5 combines with J gene TRBJ2-7; 7 bases fit TRBD1. The ends lost 8 bases at V and 4 bases at J; junction bases unmatched: 5. Germline CDR1 is MNHEY and CDR2 is SVGAGI. The CDR3 has 12 residues. CDR3 DNA: TGTGCCAGCGGATCGACAGGGTACGAGCAGTACTTC. Translation gives CASGSTGYEQYF.

This sequence joins TRBV28 and TRBJ2-1, with TRBD2 as a possible D gene (5 bases). The germline CDR1 and CDR2 sequences are MDHEN and SYDVKM. This CDR3 has 15 residues. Trimming took off 4 bases at V and 6 bases at J, with 16 bases between the two ends. CDR3 amino acids: CASSSPLDNSNEQFF. Written as DNA, the CDR3 is TGTGCCAGCAGTTCCCCACTAGACAATTCCAATGAGCAGTTCTTC.